This T cell receptor beta chain was captured in a study of blood T cell repertoires in COVID-19. Study overall: Researchers got acute and convalescent COVID-19 samples from the United States, Italy and Spain. In each case, the material was cDNA or gDNA derived from T cells, B-cell-depleted T cells, or PBMCs.

Using immunoSEQ multiplex PCR, the repertoire was profiled, and TCRdb retains in-frame clones only, with some absent. The sample contains about 90,000 clones, 92% of which appear only once. This clone appeared a few times. The CDR3 covers 13 residues. V was clipped by 7 bases and J by 4 bases, with 13 bases between them. Germline-derived CDR1 and CDR2 are MDHEN and SYDVKM. The clonotype was recovered from a woman aged 60-75 years with active COVID-19. V gene TRBV28 combines with J gene TRBJ1-2, with D perhaps matching TRBD1 (5 bases). Sequencing input: peripheral blood. The CDR3 spells CASKSGGAYGYTF. Written as DNA, the CDR3 is TGTGCCAGCAAGTCCGGGGGTGCCTATGGCTACACCTTC.